These 30 T cell receptor beta chains were all obtained from the same sample, sequenced in a study of blood T cell repertoires in COVID-19. Here immunoSEQ multiplex PCR was the method, and the copy in TCRdb shows in-frame clones only, minus some. This sample carries some 370,000 clones, nearly 90% of them seen once, and the ten largest clones take about 6.5%. What was sequenced was peripheral blood. All receptors come from a man aged 18 to 29 with active or convalescent COVID-19.

The count of this clone is one. The CDR3 sequence: CASSLGQTGSGTEAFF. The CDR3 nucleotides are TGCGCCAGCAGCTTGGGACAGACAGGGTCTGGCACTGAAGCTTTCTTT. The chain links TRBV5-1 to TRBJ1-1; TRBD1 agrees at 7 bases. Germline values: CDR1 SGHRS, CDR2 YFSETQ. J was trimmed by 4 bases and V by 0 bases; bases with no gene match: 9. There are 16 residues in the CDR3.

This chain's CDR3 is CASSLMGGANTEAFF. CDR3 sequence (DNA): TGTGCCAGCAGCTTAATGGGAGGGGCGAACACTGAAGCTTTCTTT. The chain recombines TRBV7-3 with TRBJ1-1, with D possibly TRBD1 on 5 matching bases. The CDR3 is 15 residues long. V was pared by 1 base and J by 1 base, with 10 bases between. Germline CDR1 reads SGHTA; CDR2 reads FQGTGA.

The rearrangement uses TRBV11-3 and TRBJ2-1; tentative D call: TRBD1 (6 bases). V shed 5 bases and J shed 5 bases, with 13 bases lying between them. The CDR3 covers 14 residues. Germline values: CDR1 SGHNT, CDR2 YENEEA. The CDR3 loop is CASSPRGHDNEQFF. The CDR3 coding sequence is TGTGCCAGCAGCCCAAGGGGACACGACAATGAGCAGTTCTTC. The whole variable domain, filled in from reference TRBV11-3 and TRBJ2-1, reads EAGVVQSPRYKIIEKKQPVAFWCNPISGHNTLYWYLQNLGQGPELLIRYENEEAVDDSQLPKDRFSAERLKGVDSTLKIQPAELGDSAVYLCASSPRGHDNEQFFGPGTRLTVL.

Turning to this clone: Germline is not matched at one junction end, which may reflect a read error. The CDR3 DNA follows: TGTGCCAGCAGCGAAGCCACAGGGCGAGGAAACACCATATATTTT. Its translation is CASSEATGRGNTIYF. J is TRBJ1-3 and V is TRBV6-1; TRBD1 is a possible D gene (6 bases). The CDR3 totals 15 residues. Germline CDR1 is MNHNS and CDR2 is SASEGT.

This chain uses TRBV27 with TRBJ1-1; D might be TRBD1 (6 bases). Trimming pared 6 bases from V and 5 bases from J, leaving 13 bases between. Germline CDR1 and CDR2: MNHEY and SMNVEV (reference sequence). The CDR3 is 13 residues long. CDR3 sequence reads: CASSRDQGTEAFF. DNA of the CDR3: TGTGCCAGCAGCCGGGACCAGGGGACTGAAGCTTTCTTT.

The chain combines TRBV6-5 with TRBJ1-1; 8 positions agree with TRBD1. V shed 6 bases, J shed 7 bases, and the junction held 7 bases outside the gene matches. The length of the CDR3 is 13 residues. Per the germline V gene, CDR1 is MNHEY and CDR2 is SVGAGI. The CDR3 region is CASRPTGGIEAFF. CDR3 DNA: TGTGCCAGCAGGCCAACAGGGGGAATTGAAGCTTTCTTT.

This clone has more than one count but fewer than ten. The chain carries TRBV14 and TRBJ1-6, with D possibly TRBD1 on 5 matching bases. The V end lost 3 bases, the J end lost 5 bases, and 8 bases lay between the germline ends. This CDR3 region has 14 residues. Germline V gene data show CDR1 as SGHDN and CDR2 as FVKESK. The CDR3 DNA sequence: TGTGCCAGCAGCCAGTCAGGGAATAATTCACCCCTCCACTTT. Amino acid sequence: CASSQSGNNSPLHF.

The rearrangement links TRBV14 to TRBJ2-3, with TRBD1 as a possible D gene (6 bases). Germline V gene lookup returns CDR1 SGHDN and CDR2 FVKESK. Trimming cost V 4 bases and J 3 bases, with 17 bases left between them. This CDR3 contains 16 residues. The CDR3, as DNA: TGTGCCAGCAGCCTCCTTACAGGGTTTGGGACAGATACGCAGTATTTT. This gives the protein CASSLLTGFGTDTQYF.

The chain is built from TRBV2 and TRBJ2-2; 7 nucleotides align to TRBD2. Germline-derived CDR1 and CDR2 are SNHLY and FYNNEI. There are 15 residues in the CDR3. J gave up 2 bases and V 6 bases, and 6 bases lay outside the gene matches. The CDR3 bases are TGTGCCAGCAGGATACTAGCGACCAACACCGGGGAGCTGTTTTTT. It codes for CASRILATNTGELFF.

This clone was picked up a small number of times. The chain uses TRBV6-6 and TRBJ1-3; TRBD1 matches 8 bases. Germline CDR1 MNHNY, CDR2 SVGAGI (reference sequence). Germline trimming cut 4 bases from V and 0 bases from J; bases unmatched to any gene: 5. There are 16 residues in the CDR3. The CDR3 spells CASSSRTGLSGNTIYF. The CDR3, as DNA: TGTGCCAGCAGTTCGCGGACAGGGCTCTCTGGAAACACCATATATTTT.

This clone has just a few counts. The CDR3 loop is CASIGLAGGLGEQYF. The DNA for the CDR3 is TGTGCCAGCATTGGACTAGCGGGAGGTTTAGGGGAGCAGTACTTC. The chain couples TRBV28 to TRBJ2-7; 14 nucleotides match TRBD2. V gave up 7 bases and J gave up 7 bases; unmatched junction bases: 9. Germline loops: CDR1 MDHEN, CDR2 SYDVKM. This CDR3 comprises 15 residues.

This chain connects TRBV15 to TRBJ1-6, with no clear D. The V end was cut by 0 bases, the J end by 8 bases, with 5 bases between. The CDR3 has 13 amino acids. Germline lookup yields CDR1 LNHNV and CDR2 YYDKDF (reference sequence). CDR3 residues: CATSRDEDSPLHF. As DNA, the CDR3 is TGTGCCACCAGCAGAGATGAGGATTCACCCCTCCACTTT.

The chain carries TRBV10-2 and TRBJ2-3; D is perhaps TRBD2 (7 bases). The CDR3 has 12 amino acids. CDR1 is WSHSY, CDR2 SAAADI, per germline. Deletions cut 8 bases from V and 7 bases from J, with 13 bases between. The CDR3: CASGGAAHTQYF. CDR3 nucleotides: TGCGCCAGCGGGGGGGCCGCTCATACGCAGTATTTT.

The chain has TRBV5-6 and TRBJ2-5; TRBD2 matches 7 bases. This CDR3 is built from 15 residues. Trimming cost V 1 base and J 5 bases; bases outside gene matches: 8. In germline, CDR1 is SGHDT, CDR2 YYEEEE. The CDR3 reads CASSLIRGGSETQYF. For the CDR3, the DNA is TGTGCCAGCAGCTTGATTCGCGGGGGATCGGAGACCCAGTACTTC.

The chain couples TRBV11-2 to TRBJ2-7; 7 bases match TRBD1. V lost 4 bases, J lost 2 bases, and 8 bases stayed unmatched. In germline, CDR1 is SGHAT, CDR2 FQNNGV. The CDR3 consists of 15 residues. CDR3 in amino acids: CASSSIKTGTYEQYF. The CDR3 DNA reads as TGTGCCAGCAGCTCCATTAAGACAGGGACCTACGAGCAGTACTTC.

The rearrangement uses TRBV24-1 and TRBJ2-5; 8 positions agree with TRBD1. Germline trimming cut 7 bases from V and 4 bases from J; bases unmatched to any gene: 10. Germline CDR1 and CDR2: KGHDR and SFDVKD. There are 15 residues in the CDR3. The CDR3 bases are TGTGCCACCAGCCCCGGACAGGGAATTATAGAGACCCAGTACTTC. Translated, it gives CATSPGQGIIETQYF.

V and J are TRBV27 and TRBJ1-1; unclear D gene. Germline V CDR1 and CDR2: MNHEY, SMNVEV (reference sequence). The germline V and J ends were trimmed by 0 bases and 1 base, with 9 bases remaining between them. The CDR3 sequence is 15 residues long. The CDR3 is CASSLSSRSNTEAFF. CDR3 bases: TGTGCCAGCAGTTTATCTTCGAGATCGAACACTGAAGCTTTCTTT.

V is TRBV19 and J is TRBJ2-3; 9 nucleotides agree with TRBD1. Trimming at V came to 6 bases and at J to 1 base, leaving 2 bases not matched to a gene. The germline CDR1 and CDR2 sequences are LNHDA and SQIVND (reference sequence). The CDR3 runs to 14 residues. The CDR3 here is CASRRTGGTDTQYF. DNA for the CDR3: TGTGCCAGTAGACGGACAGGGGGCACAGATACGCAGTATTTT.

This clone occurred once. The CDR3 loop reads CASSLAAGPNTGELFF. The CDR3 region has the DNA TGTGCCAGCAGCTTAGCGGCAGGCCCGAACACCGGGGAGCTGTTTTTT. The chain has TRBV13 and TRBJ2-2; no reliable D call. The germline gives CDR1 PRHDT, CDR2 FYEKMQ (reference sequence). The V and J ends lost 1 base and 0 bases respectively, with 9 bases between them. The CDR3 is 16 amino acids.

Concerning this clone itself: This clone may be a read error of a much larger clone one base away. The same CDR3 is also encoded by other DNA sequences in this sample. The chain links TRBV7-2 to TRBJ2-7, with 7 bases that match TRBD1. The germline CDR1 and CDR2 sequences are SGHTA and FQGNSA. The CDR3 is 13 residues long. J lost 2 bases, V lost 2 bases, and 0 bases had no gene match. CDR3 loop: CASSLQGAYEQYF. In nucleotides, the CDR3 is TGTGCCAGCAGCTTACAGGGGGCCTACGAGCAGTACTTC. Together with reference TRBV7-2 and TRBJ2-7, the CDR3 gives the full variable domain: GAGVSQSPSNKVTEKGKDVELRCDPISGHTALYWYRQSLGQGLEFLIYFQGNSAPDKSGLPSDRFSAERTGGSVSTLTIQRTQQEDSAVYLCASSLQGAYEQYFGPGTRLTVT.

The chain joins TRBV14 to TRBJ1-1; 7 bases map to TRBD1. The CDR3 contains 14 residues. Germline V gene lookup returns CDR1 SGHDN and CDR2 FVKESK. The trim removed 6 bases at V and 5 bases at J, leaving 9 bases unmatched. CDR3 protein: CASRPITGVTEAFF. Here the CDR3 DNA reads TGTGCCAGCAGGCCCATTACAGGGGTGACTGAAGCTTTCTTT.

The gene calls are TRBV28 and TRBJ1-6; a possible D gene is TRBD1 (6 bases). The CDR3 runs to 14 residues. Trimming stripped 2 bases from V and 9 bases from J, with 11 bases between. Germline values: CDR1 MDHEN, CDR2 SYDVKM. This chain's CDR3 is CASSLTGNGSPLHF. CDR3 DNA: TGTGCCAGCAGTTTAACAGGGAATGGTTCACCCCTCCACTTT.

This sequence joins TRBV10-3 and TRBJ2-2, with 9 positions matching TRBD2. The CDR3 is 15 amino acids. Looked up from germline, CDR1 is ENHRY and CDR2 is SYGVKD. J lost 1 base, V lost 4 bases, and 1 base had no gene match. CDR3 DNA: TGTGCCATCAGTGTTAGCGGGGGGAACACCGGGGAGCTGTTTTTT. It codes for CAISVSGGNTGELFF.

This chain uses TRBV28 with TRBJ1-6; possible D gene TRBD1, 5 bases. This CDR3 spans 17 amino acids. Germline V gives CDR1 MDHEN, CDR2 SYDVKM. Trimming took 5 bases from V and 0 from J, leaving 14 bases between them. In DNA form, the CDR3 reads TGTGCCAGCAGTCCGACAGATAGGAGCTCCTATAATTCACCCCTCCACTTT. Its translation: CASSPTDRSSYNSPLHF.

The V gene is TRBV30, the J gene TRBJ1-1, with D unclear. CDR3 length equals 16 residues. V gave up 0 bases and J gave up 3 bases, with 17 bases separating them. Per the germline V gene, CDR1 is GTSNPN and CDR2 is SVGIG (reference sequence). The CDR3: CAWSVQPSPWDTEAFF. CDR3 DNA: TGTGCCTGGAGTGTACAGCCCAGCCCGTGGGACACTGAAGCTTTCTTT.

The J gene is TRBJ2-7, the V gene TRBV24-1; D remains unclear. Germline V gene lookup returns CDR1 KGHDR and CDR2 SFDVKD. The CDR3 contains 16 residues. The V end was cut by 5 bases, the J end by 0 bases, with 16 bases between. CDR3 loop: CATSGLIPSSSYEQYF. The CDR3 DNA reads as TGTGCCACCAGTGGGCTCATCCCTTCCAGCTCCTACGAGCAGTACTTC.

The chain links TRBV6-5 to TRBJ1-5; 9 bases match TRBD1. The CDR3 has 14 amino acids. With V trimmed by 2 bases and J by 5 bases, 1 base remained unmatched. The germline V gene encodes CDR1 MNHEY and CDR2 SVGAGI. Written as DNA, the CDR3 is TGTGCCAGCAGTTACCGGACAGGGGATCAGCCCCAGCATTTT. It codes for CASSYRTGDQPQHF.

The rearrangement joins TRBV2 to TRBJ1-2, with 7 positions matching TRBD1. CDR1 is SNHLY, CDR2 FYNNEI, per germline. V dropped 6 bases and J dropped 2; count of bases not matched to a gene: 12. CDR3 length: 16 amino acids. DNA of the CDR3: TGTGCCAGCAGCAATCCTCCGGGACAGCTAAACTATGGCTACACCTTC. Its protein product is CASSNPPGQLNYGYTF.

V is TRBV18 and J is TRBJ2-1; D gene ambiguous. There are 12 residues in the CDR3. Trimming took off 3 bases at V and 4 bases at J, with 4 bases between the two ends. CDR1 and CDR2 from the germline V gene are KGHSH and LQKENI. Written as DNA, the CDR3 is TGTGCCAGCTCACCCCCATACAATGAGCAGTTCTTC. It is translated as CASSPPYNEQFF.

This clone occurred a few times. The V call is TRBV25-1, the J call TRBJ1-3; D perhaps matches TRBD1 (6 bases). The CDR3 is 17 amino acids. The germline V and J ends were trimmed by 2 bases and 1 base, with 15 bases remaining between them. Germline V gives CDR1 MGHDK, CDR2 SYGVNS. In nucleotides, the CDR3 is TGTGCCAGCAGTGAACCTAAACCCGGACAGTCTGGAAACACCATATATTTT. Protein: CASSEPKPGQSGNTIYF.